Each of the 6 T cell receptor beta chains below was sequenced from the same sample in a study of regulatory T cells in long-lasting Graves disease. HTBI primers from iRepertoire and Arm-PCR of CDR3 regions yielded the TCR beta libraries. Each CDR3 protein is one row after TCRdb ran MiXCR on the multiplex PCR reads. The sample has around 400,000 distinct CDR3 sequences, 15% to 17% seen once; the top ten hold 20% to 25%. Specified time point: newly diagnosed GD, antithyroid drugs for less than 3 months. RNA from PBMCs was the source of the TCR library. Sequencing was performed on peripheral blood mononuclear cells (PBMCs), taken at new diagnosis, from a patient treated with antithyroid drugs. These receptors all come from a female donor with Graves disease.

The chain has TRBV14 and TRBJ2-1; D call uncertain. CDR3 length: 15 residues. Germline V gene data show CDR1 as SGHDN and CDR2 as FVKESK. The germline V and J ends were trimmed by 1 base and 2 bases, with 9 bases remaining between them. CDR3 amino acids: CASSQVYGAYNEQFF. CDR3 bases: TGTGCCAGCAGCCAAGTATATGGGGCCTACAATGAGCAGTTCTTC.

This clonotype showed up many times. The V call is TRBV2, the J call TRBJ2-5; D is unresolved. The V and J ends lost 3 bases and 5 bases respectively, with 4 bases between them. Germline V CDR1 and CDR2: SNHLY, FYNNEI. This CDR3 has 11 residues. The CDR3 sequence: CASSEEETQYF. CDR3 DNA: TGTGCCAGCAGTGAGGAGGAGACCCAGTACTTC.

There are many counts of this clonotype. The J gene is TRBJ2-7, the V gene TRBV9, with a weak D call TRBD2 (6 bases). Germline-derived CDR1 and CDR2 are SGDLS and YYNGEE. V shed 0 bases and J shed 4 bases, with 14 bases lying between them. CDR3 length: 15 amino acids. The CDR3 loop reads CASSVEAGERYEQYF. CDR3 coding DNA: TGTGCCAGCAGCGTAGAAGCGGGTGAAAGATACGAGCAGTACTTC.

This clonotype was counted between two and nine times. The chain recombines TRBV15 with TRBJ1-1, with D perhaps TRBD1 (6 bases). The CDR3 consists of 15 residues. In germline, CDR1 is LNHNV, CDR2 YYDKDF (reference sequence). Trimming stripped 5 bases from V and 2 bases from J, with 15 bases between. This CDR3 reads CATSAQTGANTEAFF. The CDR3 coding sequence is TGTGCCACCAGCGCCCAGACAGGCGCTAACACTGAAGCTTTCTTT.

This clonotype was seen more than once but under ten times. The chain has TRBV11-1 and TRBJ1-2; tentatively, D is TRBD1 (6 bases). Germline V lookup: CDR1 SGHAT, CDR2 FQDESV (reference sequence). The CDR3 runs 14 residues. V was shortened by 5 bases and J by 8 bases, with 18 bases between the two germline ends. The CDR3 is CASSLTPGGYGYTF. DNA for the CDR3: TGTGCCAGCAGCCTAACCCCTGGGGGCTACGGCTACACCTTC.

Only a few counts were recorded for this clonotype. J is TRBJ1-5 and V is TRBV19, with D hard to call. This CDR3 contains 13 residues. Germline values: CDR1 LNHDA, CDR2 SQIVND (reference sequence). Trimming took off 2 bases at V and 5 bases at J, with 7 bases between the two ends. This chain's CDR3 is CASSISGDQPQHF. The DNA for the CDR3 is TGTGCCAGTAGTATAAGTGGTGATCAGCCCCAGCATTTT.